Each of the 19 T cell receptor beta chains below was sequenced from the same sample in a study of CDR3 diversity in severe acne. From the PCR reads, TCRdb called clonotypes with MiXCR, one entry per CDR3 protein. The sample lists about 90,000 distinct CDR3 sequences; under 55% were seen once. Source material: blood. The source is a male donor with severe acne vulgaris.

This clonotype was recorded a few times. This rearrangement joins TRBV12-3 or TRBV12-4 to TRBJ2-5; tentative D call: TRBD2 (7 bases). This CDR3 is built from 13 residues. The germline V and J ends were trimmed by 7 bases and 4 bases, with 13 bases remaining between them. CDR3 bases: TGTGCCAGCATCCCTCGGGGGGCAGAGACCCAGTACTTC. This gives the protein CASIPRGAETQYF.

Of note for this clonotype: This may be a read error: a much more frequent sequence differs by one nucleotide. The rearrangement uses TRBV20-1 and TRBJ2-2, with a tentative D call TRBD1 (7 bases). CDR1 and CDR2 (germline): DFQATT, SNEGSKA (reference sequence). CDR3 length: 16 amino acids. In DNA form, the CDR3 reads TGCAGTGCTAGATTGACAGGGAGAAGGCGAACCGGGGGGCTGTTTTTT. It codes for CSARLTGRRRTGGLFF.

This clonotype was seen only a few times. At one boundary the junction diverges from the germline segment, which might be a read error. The V call is TRBV18, the J call TRBJ2-7, with 15 bases aligning to TRBD2. Germline assignment: CDR1 KGHSH and CDR2 LQKENI. The CDR3 totals 17 residues. CDR3 residues: CASSPGGEPGLAGGFHF. The CDR3 coding sequence is TGTGCCAGCTCGCCCGGTGGGGAACCGGGACTAGCGGGAGGCTTTCACTTC. The whole variable domain, filled in from reference TRBV18 and TRBJ2-7, reads NAGVMQNPRHLVRRRGQEARLRCSPMKGHSHVYWYRQLPEEGLKFMVYLQKENIIDESGMPKERFSAEFPKEGPSILRIQQVVRGDSAAYFCASSPGGEPGLAGGFHFGPGTRLTVT.

J is TRBJ1-6 and V is TRBV5-5, with 8 nucleotides matching TRBD1. V was clipped by 5 bases and J by 10 bases; unmatched bases: 11. The V gene's germline CDR1 is SGHKS and CDR2 YYEKEE (reference sequence). The CDR3 has 15 residues. The CDR3 DNA reads as TGTGCCAGCAGTCACTCCGGGACAGGTCGATCACCCCTCCACTTT. Translation gives CASSHSGTGRSPLHF.

Concerning this clonotype: A much larger clonotype is one base distant, so this may be a read error. The chain has TRBV7-2 and TRBJ2-2; D gene uncertain. Germline assignment: CDR1 SGHTA and CDR2 FQGNSA. The CDR3 contains 13 residues. The DNA of the CDR3 is TGTGCCAGCGGCTTACAGAACACCGGGGAGCTGTTTTTT. Translated, it gives CASGLQNTGELFF.

The J gene is TRBJ2-7, the V gene TRBV7-3, with D maybe TRBD1 (5 bases). Deletions cut 0 bases from V and 6 bases from J, with 9 bases between. This CDR3 has 13 residues. CDR1 and CDR2 (germline): SGHTA, FQGTGA. CDR3 in amino acids: CASSLTGASEQYF. The CDR3 coding sequence is TGTGCCAGCAGCTTAACAGGGGCTTCCGAGCAGTACTTC.

V and J are TRBV11-2 and TRBJ2-7, with 9 nucleotides matching TRBD2. The V and J ends lost 5 bases and 6 bases, in that order; junction bases with no gene match: 11. Germline CDR1 and CDR2: SGHAT and FQNNGV. The CDR3 has 15 residues. CDR3: CASSLLAGSLPEQYF. CDR3 bases: TGTGCCAGCAGCCTCCTAGCGGGATCCCTACCCGAGCAGTACTTC.

This sequence joins TRBV20-1 and TRBJ2-4; 7 nucleotides line up with TRBD1. Trimming took 0 bases from V and 10 from J; bases not matched to a gene: 12. Per germline, CDR1 DFQATT and CDR2 SNEGSKA (reference sequence). The CDR3 length is 15 residues. The CDR3 DNA reads TGCAGTGCTAGAGATGTTACGGACAGGAGAGGGATTCAGTACTTC. Translation: CSARDVTDRRGIQYF.

This clonotype was detected only once. The genes are TRBV14 and TRBJ2-3; maybe TRBD2 (6 bases). The CDR3 consists of 17 residues. Germline lookup yields CDR1 SGHDN and CDR2 FVKESK. V was cut by 1 base and J by 1 base, with 15 bases left in between. The CDR3 DNA reads as TGTGCCAGCAGCCAAGGGCGGGGATTCGGAGGCACAGATACGCAGTATTTT. Translation: CASSQGRGFGGTDTQYF. The full variable domain, rest sourced from reference TRBV14 and TRBJ2-3, is EAGVTQFPSHSVIEKGQTVTLRCDPISGHDNLYWYRRVMGKEIKFLLHFVKESKQDESGMPNNRFLAERTGGTYSTLKVQPAELEDSGVYFCASSQGRGFGGTDTQYFGPGTRLTVL.

This clonotype was seen at least ten times. The V and J genes are TRBV7-6 and TRBJ2-2, with 13 bases lining up with TRBD2. Per germline, CDR1 SGHVS and CDR2 FNYEAQ. The CDR3 length is 18 residues. The J segment lost 5 bases and the V segment lost 5 bases, leaving 11 bases of the junction unmatched. CDR3 sequence: CASSNRLAGGRGTGELFF. CDR3 sequence (DNA): TGTGCCAGCAGCAACAGACTAGCGGGAGGCCGGGGGACCGGGGAGCTGTTTTTT.

The table lists this clonotype with a few counts. The rearrangement uses TRBV29-1 and TRBJ1-1; D is uncertain. Trimming took off 1 base at V and 4 bases at J, with 10 bases between the two ends. Per germline, CDR1 SQVTM and CDR2 ANQGSEA. The CDR3 is 13 residues long. CDR3 sequence: CSVEGGSLTEAFF. In DNA form, the CDR3 reads TGCAGCGTTGAAGGCGGCAGCCTCACTGAAGCTTTCTTT.

This clonotype was seen repeatedly, ten times or more. V and J are TRBV19 and TRBJ2-5; possible D gene TRBD1, 6 bases. The V gene's germline CDR1 is LNHDA and CDR2 SQIVND (reference sequence). V was shortened by 4 bases and J by 5 bases, with 14 bases between the two germline ends. The CDR3 runs to 14 residues. CDR3 nucleotide sequence: TGTGCCAGTAGTACCTCCAGGGGTGGGGAGACCCAGTACTTC. This codes for CASSTSRGGETQYF.

With regard to this clonotype: In this CDR3 the conserved last residue, phenylalanine or tryptophan, is missing, so a read error is likely. This chain links TRBV28 with TRBJ1-1, with D unresolved. The CDR3 contains 17 residues. CDR1 MDHEN and CDR2 SYDVKM come from the germline V gene. The V end lost 5 bases, the J end lost 4 bases, and 23 bases lay between the germline ends. This CDR3 is CASSLSWGFWTATEAFL. As DNA, the CDR3 is TGTGCCAGCAGTCTAAGTTGGGGTTTCTGGACCGCCACTGAAGCTTTCCTT.

The table lists this clonotype with many counts. The chain carries TRBV6-2 or TRBV6-3 and TRBJ2-1, with D perhaps matching TRBD1 (6 bases). The germline V gene has CDR1 MNHEY and CDR2 SVGEGT. The CDR3 totals 15 residues. Trimming took off 0 bases at V and 10 bases at J, with 16 bases between the two ends. The DNA of the CDR3 is TGTGCCAGCAGTTACTCGAGACAGGCCGGGATGGAGCAGTTCTTC. This gives the protein CASSYSRQAGMEQFF.

The genes are TRBV29-1 and TRBJ2-7; 10 positions match TRBD1. Germline V gives CDR1 SQVTM, CDR2 ANQGSEA. CDR3 length equals 12 residues. The CDR3 loop is CRRGTGDYEQYF. The CDR3 bases are TGCAGGAGGGGGACAGGGGATTACGAGCAGTACTTC.

This chain uses TRBV15 with TRBJ2-7, with TRBD1 matching over 9 bases. CDR3 size: 14 residues. Per the germline V gene, CDR1 is LNHNV and CDR2 is YYDKDF (reference sequence). Trimming at V came to 10 bases and at J to 6 bases, leaving 13 bases not matched to a gene. The DNA of the CDR3 is TGTGCCAGCAGTCACGGGACAGGGAGCCGCGAGCAGTACTTC. It encodes CASSHGTGSREQYF.

The chain employs TRBV24-1 and TRBJ2-1, with D tentatively TRBD1 (5 bases). CDR1 and CDR2 (germline): KGHDR, SFDVKD. This CDR3 has 13 amino acids. With 12 bases removed from V and 5 bases from J, the gap between germline ends came to 16 bases. CDR3 amino acids: CASSGHTHNEQFF. The CDR3 DNA sequence: TGTGCCTCATCCGGACACACACACAATGAGCAGTTCTTC.

The gene calls are TRBV6-5 and TRBJ2-5; tentative D call: TRBD2 (6 bases). The germline gives CDR1 MNHEY, CDR2 SVGAGI. The CDR3 is 14 residues long. Trimming took off 2 bases at V and 5 bases at J, with 12 bases between the two ends. CDR3 nucleotide sequence: TGTGCCAGCAGTTACGGGGCGGGAATCGAGACCCAGTACTTC. The encoded protein is CASSYGAGIETQYF.

In the case of this clonotype: This could be a read error, since a much larger clone is one nucleotide away. This chain uses TRBV5-1 with TRBJ2-3; D call uncertain. This CDR3 comprises 13 residues. The germline gives CDR1 SGHRS, CDR2 YFSETQ. CDR3 sequence (DNA): TGCGCCAGCAGTACGCGGTACACAGATACGCTGTATTTT. This translates into CASSTRYTDTLYF.